These T cell receptor beta chains were read from a single sample in a study of T cell responses to AZD1222 COVID-19 vaccine. Sequencing was performed with immunoSEQ multiplex PCR; in TCRdb, only in-frame clones are kept and a portion is missing. This sample carries 75,000 to 95,000 clones, around 89% of them seen once, and the ten largest clones take 9% to 10%. The sample here was peripheral blood, taken 28 days after the second dose of the MenACWY control vaccine. The receptors stem from an adult who received the MenACWY meningococcal vaccine as a control. Both conserved end residues are part of each CDR3. Fields, in order: V gene, clone size, D gene, J gene, CDR3 DNA, CDR3 protein. The D gene is left open where the match is weak. Rows give clone size only sometimes, using once, few, many, or a class for an expanded clone.

>TRBV19|NA|NA|TRBJ1-4
TGTGCCAGTAGGATGACGACCCCTAATGAAAAACTGTTTTTT
CASRMTTPNEKLFF
>TRBV7-2|few|TRBD1|TRBJ1-1
TGTGCCAGCAGCTTCGGGGGAGGTACAGGGGCTGAAGCTTTCTTT
CASSFGGGTGAEAFF
>TRBV7-2|NA|TRBD2|TRBJ2-1
TGTGCCAGCAGCTTAGCTAGCGGGGTCTACAATGAGCAGTTCTTC
CASSLASGVYNEQFF
>TRBV3-1/TRBV3-2|NA|TRBD1|TRBJ1-1
TGTGCCAGCAGCCCTAGGGGGCGCTTGGACACTGAAGCTTTCTTT
CASSPRGRLDTEAFF
>TRBV7-9|NA|NA|TRBJ2-1
TGTGCCAGCAGCTTAGAGGGGCATGAGCAGTTCTTC
CASSLEGHEQFF
>TRBV29-1|NA|NA|TRBJ1-4
TGCAGCGTGGGGGACTGGAATGAAAAACTGTTTTTT
CSVGDWNEKLFF
>TRBV15|NA|NA|TRBJ1-6
TGTGCCACCAGCAGAGATAACTCCTATAATTCACCCCTCCACTTT
CATSRDNSYNSPLHF
>TRBV15|once|NA|TRBJ1-1
TGTGCCACCAGCAGAGACCTTGGGATGAACACTGAAGCTTTCTTT
CATSRDLGMNTEAFF
>TRBV12-3/TRBV12-4|NA|NA|TRBJ1-6
TGTGCCAGCAGTCCGGGACGTAATTCACCCCTCCACTTT
CASSPGRNSPLHF
>TRBV6-5|NA|TRBD2|TRBJ2-1
TGTGCCAGCAGTTACCGGTATAGCGGGGGGGCCAGGGAGCAGTTCTTC
CASSYRYSGGAREQFF
>TRBV5-8|NA|NA|TRBJ1-2
TGTGCCAGCAGCTTACATCTTGGCTACACCTTC
CASSLHLGYTF
>TRBV10-3|NA|NA|TRBJ1-2
TGTGCCATCAGTGAGTCGATAGTCGAGGGCTACACCTTC
CAISESIVEGYTF
>TRBV12-3/TRBV12-4|NA|NA|TRBJ2-2
TGTGCCAGCACCCTTTTGGGCGTCGGGGAGCTGTTTTTT
CASTLLGVGELFF
>TRBV15|NA|NA|TRBJ1-6
TGTGCCACCAGCAGAGGAACGAATTCACCCCTCCACTTT
CATSRGTNSPLHF
>TRBV6-2/TRBV6-3|few|NA|TRBJ2-1
TGTGCCAGCAGTTTGGTAAGGGGGAGAGTGGGCAATGAGCAGTTCTTC
CASSLVRGRVGNEQFF
>TRBV9|NA|NA|TRBJ2-4
TGTGCCAGCAGCGTAGGGACAGCCGAAAACATTCAGTACTTC
CASSVGTAENIQYF
>TRBV7-9|NA|NA|TRBJ1-3
TGTGCCAGCAGCTTAACAGCCGGGGTTCGGGCGGACACCATATATTTT
CASSLTAGVRADTIYF
>TRBV11-3|NA|TRBD2|TRBJ2-1
TGTGCCAGCAGCCGGGGGGGGACACACAATGAGCAGTTCTTC
CASSRGGTHNEQFF
>TRBV5-1|NA|NA|TRBJ2-2
TGCGCCAGCAGCGGGACGGGGACGGTCAACACCGGGGAGCTGTTTTTT
CASSGTGTVNTGELFF
>TRBV11-1|NA|TRBD2|TRBJ2-3
TGTGCCAGCAGCCCCCGGCTAGCGGGGGGGTGGGATACGCAGTATTTT
CASSPRLAGGWDTQYF
>TRBV7-8|NA|TRBD1|TRBJ1-1
TGTGCCAGCAGCTTTGGGACAGGGGGCACTGAAGCTTTCTTT
CASSFGTGGTEAFF
>TRBV5-1|NA|TRBD2|TRBJ2-3
TGCGCCAGCAGCGCCAGGACTAGCGGGAGATCCACAGATACGCAGTATTTT
CASSARTSGRSTDTQYF
>TRBV9|few|NA|TRBJ2-2
TGTGCCAGCAGCCCGTGGGGTAAGGACTTGAACACCGGGGAGCTGTTTTTT
CASSPWGKDLNTGELFF
>TRBV10-3|once|TRBD1|TRBJ1-1
TGTGCCATCAGTGGACAGGGATCTGAAGCTTTCTTT
CAISGQGSEAFF
>TRBV28|NA|TRBD1|TRBJ1-1
TGTGCCAGCAGGAAACAGGGGTCGAACACTGAAGCTTTCTTT
CASRKQGSNTEAFF
>TRBV5-6|NA|TRBD2|TRBJ2-1
TGTGCCAGCAGCTTGTCTGCTAGCGGGTACAATGAGCAGTTCTTC
CASSLSASGYNEQFF
>TRBV5-1|NA|TRBD1|TRBJ1-4
TGCGCCAGCAGCTTTACCGGGACAGCAACTAATGAAAAACTGTTTTTT
CASSFTGTATNEKLFF
>TRBV5-4|NA|NA|TRBJ2-7
TGTGCCAGCAGCACCGAATCCGTCCTAGAGCAGTACTTC
CASSTESVLEQYF
>TRBV5-8|NA|TRBD1|TRBJ1-4
TGTGCCAGCAGCACGCCGGGACAGTCTAATGAAAAACTGTTTTTT
CASSTPGQSNEKLFF
>TRBV12-3/TRBV12-4|NA|NA|TRBJ1-1
TGTGCCAGCAGCCGCCGGACATCACAAGGCGTTTTCTTT
CASSRRTSQGVFF
>TRBV24-1|NA|TRBD1|TRBJ1-4
TGTGCCACCAGTGATGCTTCCAGGGGGCCGAGGGTAATCGCTAATGAAAAACTGTTTTTT
CATSDASRGPRVIANEKLFF
>TRBV5-1|NA|TRBD1|TRBJ1-4
TGCGCCAGCAGCTTTGGACAGGGGGATGAAAAACTGTTTTTT
CASSFGQGDEKLFF
>TRBV18|NA|NA|TRBJ2-3
TGTGCCAGCTCACCGATCTTCGGGGAAGATACGCAGTATTTT
CASSPIFGEDTQYF